The 8 T cell receptor beta chains below come from one sample, sequenced in a study of human T cells and chemical hapten exposure. TCRdb redid the calling of the RACE reads with MiXCR, one entry per CDR3 protein. The data contain around 110,000 distinct CDR3 sequences, 12% of them singletons. Time point indicated: pre-sensitization, week 0. Sample treatment: therapeutic diphenylcyclopropenone sensitization with weekly scalp DPC. The sample was whole blood, taken in connection with sensitization to the hapten diphenylcyclopropenone (DPC). The receptor source for this set is a woman aged 50 to 65 with alopecia areata. Some clones in this sample may be carry-over from other donors' samples.

Only a few counts were recorded for this clonotype. The rearrangement joins TRBV3-1 to TRBJ1-1; D uncertain. This CDR3 has 13 amino acids. V lost 1 base to trimming and J lost 7 bases, with 10 bases between them. Germline-derived CDR1 and CDR2 are LGHDT and YNNKEL (reference sequence). The CDR3 loop reads CASSQVARGEAFF. Here the CDR3 DNA reads TGTGCCAGCAGCCAAGTTGCTCGGGGTGAAGCTTTCTTT.

This clonotype was counted a few times. V and J are TRBV12-3 or TRBV12-4 and TRBJ2-7; 11 bases are shared with TRBD1. After removal of 4 bases from V and 6 bases from J, the junction contained 5 bases not matched to a gene. The CDR3 loop spans 14 amino acids. CDR3 coding DNA: TGTGCCAGCAGTTCCCTAGGACAGGGGGCCGAGCAGTACTTC. Translated: CASSSLGQGAEQYF.

Notes on this clonotype: This may come from a read error, since a much larger clone is one base off. The V and J genes are TRBV18 and TRBJ2-2; no clear D. Germline V gene lookup returns CDR1 KGHSH and CDR2 LQKENI. There are 15 residues in the CDR3. The CDR3 protein is CASSPLTVNTGQLFF. In DNA, the CDR3 is TGTGCCAGCTCACCGTTGACTGTGAACACCGGGCAGCTGTTTTTT.

This clonotype turned up a few times. CDR3 bases: TGTGCCAGCAGCATGGAATACCGGGCCCTAAGGATCTACGGCTACACCTTC. Translating gives CASSMEYRALRIYGYTF. The chain uses TRBV7-2 and TRBJ1-2; no firm D call. The V end was cut by 5 bases, the J end by 8 bases, with 27 bases between. The CDR3 extends over 17 amino acids. Germline V lookup: CDR1 SGHTA, CDR2 FQGNSA.

This clonotype was counted between two and nine times. The chain's CDR3 is CASSQGLAGRSSYEQYF. CDR3 nucleotide sequence: TGTGCCAGCAGCCAGGGACTAGCGGGAAGATCCTCCTACGAGCAGTACTTC. This chain uses TRBV3-1 with TRBJ2-7; TRBD2 agrees at 13 bases. CDR1 is LGHDT, CDR2 YNNKEL, per germline (reference sequence). J gave up 0 bases and V 3 bases, and 5 bases lay outside the gene matches. The CDR3 covers 17 residues.

This clonotype was seen a handful of times. The V gene is TRBV29-1, the J gene TRBJ1-2; unclear D gene. This CDR3 comprises 13 residues. The V gene's germline CDR1 is SQVTM and CDR2 ANQGSEA. Between the trimmed V and J ends, which lost 5 bases and 9 bases, there was a span of 19 bases. The CDR3, as DNA: TGCAGCGTTTTTTCGGCCTACCCTGGGAGCTACACCTTC. This codes for CSVFSAYPGSYTF.

This clonotype showed up just a few times. This chain joins TRBV28 and TRBJ2-5; D gene unclear. Between the trimmed V and J ends, which lost 2 bases and 1 base, there was a span of 11 bases. The CDR3 extends over 15 amino acids. In germline, CDR1 is MDHEN, CDR2 SYDVKM. Written as DNA, the CDR3 is TGTGCCAGCAGTTTAACCTCCTGGTCCCAAGAGACCCAGTACTTC. The encoded protein is CASSLTSWSQETQYF. Complete variable domain (other parts from reference TRBV28 and TRBJ2-5): DVKVTQSSRYLVKRTGEKVFLECVQDMDHENMFWYRQDPGLGLRLIYFSYDVKMKEKGDIPEGYSVSREKKERFSLILESASTNQTSMYLCASSLTSWSQETQYFGPGTRLLVL.

The chain is built from TRBV18 and TRBJ1-2, with D perhaps TRBD1 (5 bases). V lost 3 bases and J lost 0, with 14 bases in between. Germline CDR1 is KGHSH and CDR2 is LQKENI. There are 16 residues in the CDR3. The DNA for the CDR3 is TGTGCCAGCTCACCCTGGGACTCTCTAGCTAACTATGGCTACACCTTC. Its translation: CASSPWDSLANYGYTF.